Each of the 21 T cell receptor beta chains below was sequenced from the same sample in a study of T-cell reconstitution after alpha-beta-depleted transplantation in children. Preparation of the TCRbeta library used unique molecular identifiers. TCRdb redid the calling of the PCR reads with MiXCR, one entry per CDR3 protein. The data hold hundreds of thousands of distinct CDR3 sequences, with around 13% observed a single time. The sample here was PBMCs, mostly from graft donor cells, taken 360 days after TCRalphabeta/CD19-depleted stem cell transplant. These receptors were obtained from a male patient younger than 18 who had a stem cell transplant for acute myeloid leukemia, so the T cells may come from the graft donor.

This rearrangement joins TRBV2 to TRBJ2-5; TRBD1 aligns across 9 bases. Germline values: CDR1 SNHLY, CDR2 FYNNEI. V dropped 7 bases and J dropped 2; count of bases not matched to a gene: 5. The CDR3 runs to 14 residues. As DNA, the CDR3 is TGTGCCAGCACGGGACAGGGTCTTCAAGAGACCCAGTACTTC. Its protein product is CASTGQGLQETQYF.

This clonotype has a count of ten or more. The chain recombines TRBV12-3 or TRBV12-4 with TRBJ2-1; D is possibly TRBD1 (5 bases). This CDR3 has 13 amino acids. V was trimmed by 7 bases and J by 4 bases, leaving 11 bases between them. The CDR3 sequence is CASKDTSYNEQFF. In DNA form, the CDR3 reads TGTGCCAGCAAGGACACGAGTTACAATGAGCAGTTCTTC.

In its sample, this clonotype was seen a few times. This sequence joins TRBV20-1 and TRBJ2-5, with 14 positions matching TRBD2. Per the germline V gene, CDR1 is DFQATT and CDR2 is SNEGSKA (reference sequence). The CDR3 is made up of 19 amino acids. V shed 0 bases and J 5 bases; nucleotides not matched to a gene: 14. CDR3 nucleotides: TGCAGTGCTAGAGAGGGACTAGCGGGAGTCTCGTGGATTTTGGAGACCCAGTACTTC. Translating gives CSAREGLAGVSWILETQYF.

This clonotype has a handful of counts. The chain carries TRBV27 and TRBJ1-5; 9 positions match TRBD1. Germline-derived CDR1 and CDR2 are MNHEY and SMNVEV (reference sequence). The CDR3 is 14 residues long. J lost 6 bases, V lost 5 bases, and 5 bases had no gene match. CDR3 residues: CASSVQGAGQPQHF. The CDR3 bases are TGTGCCAGCAGTGTACAGGGGGCCGGTCAGCCCCAGCATTTT.

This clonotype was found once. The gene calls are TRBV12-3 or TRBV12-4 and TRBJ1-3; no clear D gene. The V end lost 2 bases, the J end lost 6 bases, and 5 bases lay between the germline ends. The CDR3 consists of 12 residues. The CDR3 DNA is TGTGCCAGCAGTTTATCAGAAAACACCATATATTTT. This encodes CASSLSENTIYF.

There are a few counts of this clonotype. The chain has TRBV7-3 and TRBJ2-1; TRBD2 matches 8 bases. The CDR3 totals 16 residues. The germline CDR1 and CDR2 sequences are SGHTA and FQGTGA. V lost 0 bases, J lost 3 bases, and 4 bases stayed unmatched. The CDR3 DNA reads TGTGCCAGCAGCTTAACGTGGACTAGCTACTACAATGAGCAGTTCTTC. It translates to CASSLTWTSYYNEQFF.

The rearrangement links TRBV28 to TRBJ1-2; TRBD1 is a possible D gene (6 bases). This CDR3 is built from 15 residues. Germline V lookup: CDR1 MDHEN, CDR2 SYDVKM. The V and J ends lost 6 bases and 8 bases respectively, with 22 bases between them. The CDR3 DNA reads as TGTGCCAGCAGCTGGGGAACACAGGGAAGAAGGGGCTACACCTTC. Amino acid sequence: CASSWGTQGRRGYTF.

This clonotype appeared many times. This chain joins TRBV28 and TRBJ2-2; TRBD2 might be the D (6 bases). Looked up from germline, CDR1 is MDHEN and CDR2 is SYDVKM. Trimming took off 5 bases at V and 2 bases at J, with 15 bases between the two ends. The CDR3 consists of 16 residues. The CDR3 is CASSGVRDSNTGELFF. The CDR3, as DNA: TGTGCCAGCAGTGGGGTCCGGGACTCAAACACCGGGGAGCTGTTTTTT.

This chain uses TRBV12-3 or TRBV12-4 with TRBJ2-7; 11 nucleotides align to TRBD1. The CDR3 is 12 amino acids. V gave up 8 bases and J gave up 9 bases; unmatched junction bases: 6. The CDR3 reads CASSSGQGVQYF. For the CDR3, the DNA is TGTGCCAGCTCCTCGGGACAGGGGGTGCAGTACTTC.

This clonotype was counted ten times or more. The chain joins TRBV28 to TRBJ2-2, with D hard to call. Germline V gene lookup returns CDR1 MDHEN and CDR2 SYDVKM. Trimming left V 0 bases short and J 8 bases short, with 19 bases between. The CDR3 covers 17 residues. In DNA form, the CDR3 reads TGTGCCAGCAGTTTATGGGGAAACCTCCCTTTGATGGGGGAGCTGTTTTTT. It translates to CASSLWGNLPLMGELFF.

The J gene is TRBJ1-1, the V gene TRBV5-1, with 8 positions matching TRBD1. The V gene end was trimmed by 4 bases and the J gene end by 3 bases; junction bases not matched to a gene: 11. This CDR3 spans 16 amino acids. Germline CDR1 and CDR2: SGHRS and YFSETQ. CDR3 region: CASSQTGDSLHTEAFF. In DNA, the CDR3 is TGCGCCAGCAGCCAGACAGGGGATTCCTTGCACACTGAAGCTTTCTTT. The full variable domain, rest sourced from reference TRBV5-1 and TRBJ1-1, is KAGVTQTPRYLIKTRGQQVTLSCSPISGHRSVSWYQQTPGQGLQFLFEYFSETQRNKGNFPGRFSGRQFSNSRSEMNVSTLELGDSALYLCASSQTGDSLHTEAFFGQGTRLTVV.

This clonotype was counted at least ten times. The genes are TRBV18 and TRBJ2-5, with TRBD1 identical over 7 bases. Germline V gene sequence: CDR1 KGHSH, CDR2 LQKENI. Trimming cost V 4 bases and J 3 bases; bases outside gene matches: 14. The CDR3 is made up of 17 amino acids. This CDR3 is CASSRLPPTGLEETQYF. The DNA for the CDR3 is TGTGCCAGCTCACGCTTACCCCCGACAGGGTTGGAAGAGACCCAGTACTTC.

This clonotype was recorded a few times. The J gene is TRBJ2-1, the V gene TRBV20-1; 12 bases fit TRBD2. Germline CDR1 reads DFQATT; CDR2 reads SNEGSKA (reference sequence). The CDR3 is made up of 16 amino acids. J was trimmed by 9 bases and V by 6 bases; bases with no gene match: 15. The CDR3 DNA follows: TGCAGTGCCCACCCCCTCGGACTAGCGGGACTGGGTGAGCAGTTCTTC. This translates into CSAHPLGLAGLGEQFF.

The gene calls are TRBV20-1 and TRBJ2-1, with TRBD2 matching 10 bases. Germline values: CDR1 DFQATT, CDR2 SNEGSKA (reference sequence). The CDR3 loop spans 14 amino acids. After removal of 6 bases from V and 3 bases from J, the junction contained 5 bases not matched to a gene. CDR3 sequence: CSAVGLADYNEQFF. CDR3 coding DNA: TGCAGTGCCGTCGGACTAGCGGACTACAATGAGCAGTTCTTC.

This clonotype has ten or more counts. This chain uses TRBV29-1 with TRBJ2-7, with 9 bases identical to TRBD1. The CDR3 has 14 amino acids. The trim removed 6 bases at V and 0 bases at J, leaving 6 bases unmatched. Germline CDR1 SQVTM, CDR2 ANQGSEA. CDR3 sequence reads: CSVGGQGHSYEQYF. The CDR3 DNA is TGCAGCGTGGGAGGACAGGGGCACTCCTACGAGCAGTACTTC.

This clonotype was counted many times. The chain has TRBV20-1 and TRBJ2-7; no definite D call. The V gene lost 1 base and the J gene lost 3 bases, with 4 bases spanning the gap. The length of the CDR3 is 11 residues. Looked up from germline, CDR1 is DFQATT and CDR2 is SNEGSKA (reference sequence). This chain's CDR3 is CSARGSYEQYF. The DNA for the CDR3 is TGCAGTGCTAGAGGAAGCTACGAGCAGTACTTC.

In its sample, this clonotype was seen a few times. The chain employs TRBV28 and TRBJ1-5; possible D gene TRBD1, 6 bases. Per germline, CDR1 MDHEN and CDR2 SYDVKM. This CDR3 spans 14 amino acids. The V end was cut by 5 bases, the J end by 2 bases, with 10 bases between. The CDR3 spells CASSLQGRNQPQHF. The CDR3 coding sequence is TGTGCCAGCAGTCTACAGGGTCGCAATCAGCCCCAGCATTTT.

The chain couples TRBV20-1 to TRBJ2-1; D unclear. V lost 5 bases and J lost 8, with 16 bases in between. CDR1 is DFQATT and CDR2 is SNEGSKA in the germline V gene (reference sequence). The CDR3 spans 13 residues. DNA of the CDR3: TGCAGTGCTCCCGTTGCAGCTCGGGATGAGCAGTTCTTC. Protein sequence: CSAPVAARDEQFF.

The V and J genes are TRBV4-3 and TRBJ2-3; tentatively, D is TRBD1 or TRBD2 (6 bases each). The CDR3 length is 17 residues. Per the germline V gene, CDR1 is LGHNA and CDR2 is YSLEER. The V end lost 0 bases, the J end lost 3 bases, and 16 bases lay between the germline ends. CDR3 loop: CASSQDSRGEATDTQYF. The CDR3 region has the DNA TGCGCCAGCAGCCAAGATAGTAGGGGGGAGGCTACAGATACGCAGTATTTT.

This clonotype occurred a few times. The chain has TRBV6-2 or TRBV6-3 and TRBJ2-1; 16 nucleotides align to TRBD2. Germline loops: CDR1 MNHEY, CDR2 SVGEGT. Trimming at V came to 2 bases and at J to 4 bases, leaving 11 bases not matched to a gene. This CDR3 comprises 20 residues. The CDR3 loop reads CASSYPGTSGRAVRYNEQFF. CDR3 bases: TGTGCCAGCAGTTACCCTGGGACTAGCGGGAGGGCCGTAAGATACAATGAGCAGTTCTTC.

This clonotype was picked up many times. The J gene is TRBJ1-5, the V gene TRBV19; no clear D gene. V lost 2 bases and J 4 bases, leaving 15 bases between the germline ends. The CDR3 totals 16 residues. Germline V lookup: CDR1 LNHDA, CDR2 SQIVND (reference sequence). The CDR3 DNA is TGTGCCAGTAGTATATTGGAGGGCTCGGGAAATCAGCCCCAGCATTTT. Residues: CASSILEGSGNQPQHF.